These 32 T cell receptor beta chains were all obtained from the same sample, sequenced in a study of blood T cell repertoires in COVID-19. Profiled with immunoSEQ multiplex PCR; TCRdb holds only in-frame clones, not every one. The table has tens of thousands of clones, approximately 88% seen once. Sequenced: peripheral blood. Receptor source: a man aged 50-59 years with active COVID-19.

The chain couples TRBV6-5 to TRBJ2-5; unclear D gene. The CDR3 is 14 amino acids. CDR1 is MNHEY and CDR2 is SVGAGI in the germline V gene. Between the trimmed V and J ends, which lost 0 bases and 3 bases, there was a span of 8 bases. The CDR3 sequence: CASSYSNSEETQYF. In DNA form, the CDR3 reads TGTGCCAGCAGTTACTCGAATTCGGAAGAGACCCAGTACTTC.

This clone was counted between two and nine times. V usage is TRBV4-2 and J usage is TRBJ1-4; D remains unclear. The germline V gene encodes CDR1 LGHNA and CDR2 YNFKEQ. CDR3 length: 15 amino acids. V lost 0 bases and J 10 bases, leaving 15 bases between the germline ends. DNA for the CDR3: TGTGCCAGCAGCCAAGATAGGGCCGGGGATGGAAAACTGTTTTTT. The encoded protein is CASSQDRAGDGKLFF.

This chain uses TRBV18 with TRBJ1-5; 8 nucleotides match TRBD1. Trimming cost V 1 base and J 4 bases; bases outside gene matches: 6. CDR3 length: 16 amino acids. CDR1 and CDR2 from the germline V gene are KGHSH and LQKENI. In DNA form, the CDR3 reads TGTGCCAGCTCACCACTGTCTGGACAGGGTAATCAGCCCCAGCATTTT. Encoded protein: CASSPLSGQGNQPQHF.

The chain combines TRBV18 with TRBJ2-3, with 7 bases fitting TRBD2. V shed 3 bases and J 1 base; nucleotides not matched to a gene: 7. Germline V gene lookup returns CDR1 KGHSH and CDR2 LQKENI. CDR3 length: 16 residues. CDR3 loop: CASSPRTRKGTDTQYF. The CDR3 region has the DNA TGTGCCAGCTCACCTCGGACTAGAAAGGGCACAGATACGCAGTATTTT.

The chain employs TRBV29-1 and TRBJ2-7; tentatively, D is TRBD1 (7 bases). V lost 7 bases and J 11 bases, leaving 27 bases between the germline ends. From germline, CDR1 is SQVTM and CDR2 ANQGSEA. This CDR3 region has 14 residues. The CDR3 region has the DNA TGCAGCGCAGGACAGGAGGGAAATTACGAGCCTAAGTACTTC. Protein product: CSAGQEGNYEPKYF.

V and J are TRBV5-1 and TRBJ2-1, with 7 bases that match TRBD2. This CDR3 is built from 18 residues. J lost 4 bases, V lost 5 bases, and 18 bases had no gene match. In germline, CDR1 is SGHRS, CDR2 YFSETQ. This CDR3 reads CASRGGAADLPLYNEQFF. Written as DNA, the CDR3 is TGCGCCAGCAGGGGAGGGGCAGCGGACCTCCCTCTTTACAATGAGCAGTTCTTC.

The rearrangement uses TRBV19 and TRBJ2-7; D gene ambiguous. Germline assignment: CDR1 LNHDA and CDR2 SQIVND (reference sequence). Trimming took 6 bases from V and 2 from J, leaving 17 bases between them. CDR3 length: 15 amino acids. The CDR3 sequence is CASSETDTPAYEQYF. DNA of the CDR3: TGTGCCAGTAGCGAAACCGACACACCCGCCTACGAGCAGTACTTC.

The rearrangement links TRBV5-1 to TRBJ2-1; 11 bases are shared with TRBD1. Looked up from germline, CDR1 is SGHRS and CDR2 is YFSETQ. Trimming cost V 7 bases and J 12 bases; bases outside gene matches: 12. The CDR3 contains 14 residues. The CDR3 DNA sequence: TGCGCCAGCGGCCCGGGACAGGGGGGTTTAGGGCAGTTCTTC. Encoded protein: CASGPGQGGLGQFF.

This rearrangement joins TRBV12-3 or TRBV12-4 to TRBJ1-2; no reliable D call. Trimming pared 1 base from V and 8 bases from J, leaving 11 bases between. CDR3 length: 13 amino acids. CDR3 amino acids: CASSLEAGRGYTF. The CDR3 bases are TGTGCCAGCAGTTTAGAGGCAGGCCGGGGCTACACCTTC.

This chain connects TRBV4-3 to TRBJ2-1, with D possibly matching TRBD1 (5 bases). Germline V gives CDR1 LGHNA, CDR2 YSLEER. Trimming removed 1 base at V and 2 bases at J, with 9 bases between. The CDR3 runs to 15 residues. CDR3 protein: CASSQGPGPYNEQFF. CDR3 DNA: TGCGCCAGCAGCCAAGGGCCAGGGCCCTACAATGAGCAGTTCTTC.

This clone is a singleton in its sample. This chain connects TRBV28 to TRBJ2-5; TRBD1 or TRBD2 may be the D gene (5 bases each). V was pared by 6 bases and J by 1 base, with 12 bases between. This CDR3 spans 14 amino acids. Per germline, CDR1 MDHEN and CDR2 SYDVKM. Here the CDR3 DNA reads TGTGCCAGCAGCTTACAGGACTCCCAAGAGACCCAGTACTTC. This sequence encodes CASSLQDSQETQYF. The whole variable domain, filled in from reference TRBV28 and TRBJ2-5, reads DVKVTQSSRYLVKRTGEKVFLECVQDMDHENMFWYRQDPGLGLRLIYFSYDVKMKEKGDIPEGYSVSREKKERFSLILESASTNQTSMYLCASSLQDSQETQYFGPGTRLLVL.

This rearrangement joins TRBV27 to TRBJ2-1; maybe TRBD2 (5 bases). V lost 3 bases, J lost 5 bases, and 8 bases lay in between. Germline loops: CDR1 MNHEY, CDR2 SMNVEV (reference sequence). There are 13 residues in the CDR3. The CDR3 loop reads CASSLSGNNEQFF. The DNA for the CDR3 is TGTGCCAGCAGTTTGTCGGGAAACAATGAGCAGTTCTTC.

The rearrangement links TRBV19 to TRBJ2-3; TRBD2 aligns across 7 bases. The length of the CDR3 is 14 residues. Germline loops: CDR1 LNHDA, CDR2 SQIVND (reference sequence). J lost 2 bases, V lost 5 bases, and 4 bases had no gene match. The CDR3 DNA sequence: TGTGCCAGTAGTGTGGCGGGAGACACAGATACGCAGTATTTT. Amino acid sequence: CASSVAGDTDTQYF.

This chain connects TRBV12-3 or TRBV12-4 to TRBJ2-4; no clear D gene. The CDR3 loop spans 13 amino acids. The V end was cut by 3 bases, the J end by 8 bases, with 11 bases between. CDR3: CASSLRKLHIQYF. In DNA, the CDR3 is TGTGCCAGCAGTTTGAGGAAATTACACATTCAGTACTTC.

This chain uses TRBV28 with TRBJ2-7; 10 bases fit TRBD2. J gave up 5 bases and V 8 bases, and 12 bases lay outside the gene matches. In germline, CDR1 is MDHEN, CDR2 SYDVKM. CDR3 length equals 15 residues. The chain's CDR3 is CASRGASGSTHEQYF. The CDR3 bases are TGTGCCAGCCGGGGGGCTAGCGGGAGTACGCACGAGCAGTACTTC. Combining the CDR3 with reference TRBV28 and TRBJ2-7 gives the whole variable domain DVKVTQSSRYLVKRTGEKVFLECVQDMDHENMFWYRQDPGLGLRLIYFSYDVKMKEKGDIPEGYSVSREKKERFSLILESASTNQTSMYLCASRGASGSTHEQYFGPGTRLTVT.

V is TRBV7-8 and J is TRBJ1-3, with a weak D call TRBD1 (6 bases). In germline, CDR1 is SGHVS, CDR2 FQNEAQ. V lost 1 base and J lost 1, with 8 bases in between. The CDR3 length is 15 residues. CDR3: CASSLEGGSGNTIYF. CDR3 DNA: TGTGCCAGCAGCTTAGAAGGGGGATCTGGAAACACCATATATTTT.

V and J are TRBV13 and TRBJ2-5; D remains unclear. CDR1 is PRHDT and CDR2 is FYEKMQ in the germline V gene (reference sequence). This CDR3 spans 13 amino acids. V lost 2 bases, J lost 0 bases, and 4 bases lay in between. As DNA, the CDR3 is TGTGCCAGCAGCTTACCTTACCAAGAGACCCAGTACTTC. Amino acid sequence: CASSLPYQETQYF.

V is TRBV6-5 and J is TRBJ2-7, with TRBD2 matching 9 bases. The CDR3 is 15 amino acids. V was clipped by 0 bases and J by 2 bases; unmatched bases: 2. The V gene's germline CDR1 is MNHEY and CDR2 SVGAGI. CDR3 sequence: CASSYSGTSPYEQYF. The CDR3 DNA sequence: TGTGCCAGCAGTTACTCGGGGACTAGCCCCTACGAGCAGTACTTC.

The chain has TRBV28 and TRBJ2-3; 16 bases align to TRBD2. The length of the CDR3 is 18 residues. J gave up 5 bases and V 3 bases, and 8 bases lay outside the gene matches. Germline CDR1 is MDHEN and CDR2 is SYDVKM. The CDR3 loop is CASSFLGTSGRAGDTQYF. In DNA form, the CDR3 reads TGTGCCAGCAGTTTTTTGGGGACTAGCGGGAGGGCGGGAGATACGCAGTATTTT.

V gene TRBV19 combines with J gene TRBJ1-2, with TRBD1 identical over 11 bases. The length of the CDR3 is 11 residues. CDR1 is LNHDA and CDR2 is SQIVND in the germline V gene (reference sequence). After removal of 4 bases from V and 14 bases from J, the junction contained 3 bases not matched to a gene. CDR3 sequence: CASSTGQGATF. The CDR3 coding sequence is TGTGCCAGTAGTACAGGACAGGGGGCGACCTTC.

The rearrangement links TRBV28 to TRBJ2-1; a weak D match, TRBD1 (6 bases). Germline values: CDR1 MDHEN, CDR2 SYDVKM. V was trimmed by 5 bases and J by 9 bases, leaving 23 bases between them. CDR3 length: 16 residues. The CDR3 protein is CASSENWGRVQSEQFF. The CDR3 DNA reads TGTGCCAGCAGTGAAAACTGGGGGCGAGTTCAAAGTGAGCAGTTCTTC. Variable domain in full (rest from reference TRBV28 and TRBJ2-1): DVKVTQSSRYLVKRTGEKVFLECVQDMDHENMFWYRQDPGLGLRLIYFSYDVKMKEKGDIPEGYSVSREKKERFSLILESASTNQTSMYLCASSENWGRVQSEQFFGPGTRLTVL.

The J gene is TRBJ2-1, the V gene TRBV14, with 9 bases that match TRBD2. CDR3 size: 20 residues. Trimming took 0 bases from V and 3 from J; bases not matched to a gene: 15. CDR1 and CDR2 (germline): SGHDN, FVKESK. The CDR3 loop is CASSQERGPAGGSLYNEQFF. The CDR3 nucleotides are TGTGCCAGCAGCCAAGAACGGGGGCCAGCGGGAGGATCCCTCTACAATGAGCAGTTCTTC.

CDR3 sequence: CASSRDSLRLFF. The CDR3 DNA reads as TGCGCCAGCAGTCGGGACAGCCTGAGGTTGTTTTTT. The chain joins TRBV5-1 to TRBJ1-4; 7 nucleotides align to TRBD1. From germline, CDR1 is SGHRS and CDR2 YFSETQ. The V gene end was trimmed by 5 bases and the J gene end by 15 bases; junction bases not matched to a gene: 10. There are 12 residues in the CDR3.

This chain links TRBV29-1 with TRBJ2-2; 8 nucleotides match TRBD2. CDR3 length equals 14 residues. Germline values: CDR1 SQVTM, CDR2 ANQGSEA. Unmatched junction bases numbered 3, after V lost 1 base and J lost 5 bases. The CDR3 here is CSVEGLARTGELFF. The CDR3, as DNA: TGCAGCGTTGAAGGACTAGCGAGAACCGGGGAGCTGTTTTTT.

The CDR3 DNA reads TGTGCCAGCAGCCCGGACTTTCCGAACTCACCCCTCCACTTT. This sequence encodes CASSPDFPNSPLHF. V gene TRBV7-9 combines with J gene TRBJ1-6; the D is unclear. Germline CDR1 SEHNR, CDR2 FQNEAQ (reference sequence). This CDR3 contains 14 residues. The germline V and J ends were trimmed by 5 bases and 10 bases, with 15 bases remaining between them.

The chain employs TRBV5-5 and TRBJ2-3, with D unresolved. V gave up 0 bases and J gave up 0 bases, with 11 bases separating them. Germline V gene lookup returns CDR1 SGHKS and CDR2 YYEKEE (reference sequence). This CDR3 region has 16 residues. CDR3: CASSLDWAPSTDTQYF. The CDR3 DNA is TGTGCCAGCAGCTTGGATTGGGCCCCCAGCACAGATACGCAGTATTTT.

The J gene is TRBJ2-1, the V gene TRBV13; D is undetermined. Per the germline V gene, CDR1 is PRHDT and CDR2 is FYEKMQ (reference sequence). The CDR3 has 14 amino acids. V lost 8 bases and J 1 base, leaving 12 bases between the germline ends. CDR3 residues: CASCRGVSYNEQFF. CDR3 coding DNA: TGTGCCAGCTGTCGTGGAGTTTCCTACAATGAGCAGTTCTTC.

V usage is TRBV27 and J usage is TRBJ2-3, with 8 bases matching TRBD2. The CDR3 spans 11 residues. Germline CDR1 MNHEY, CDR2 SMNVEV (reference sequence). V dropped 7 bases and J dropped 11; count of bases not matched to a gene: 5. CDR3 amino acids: CASKIAGRQYF. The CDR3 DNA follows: TGTGCCAGCAAAATAGCGGGACGGCAGTATTTT.

In nucleotides, the CDR3 is TGTGCCAGCAGCGCGGGGACTACGTCAGGCCAAGAGACCCAGTACTTC. This translates into CASSAGTTSGQETQYF. The chain combines TRBV9 with TRBJ2-5, with 7 bases lining up with TRBD2. Trimming cost V 3 bases and J 1 base; bases outside gene matches: 9. This CDR3 is 16 amino acids long. The germline V gene has CDR1 SGDLS and CDR2 YYNGEE.

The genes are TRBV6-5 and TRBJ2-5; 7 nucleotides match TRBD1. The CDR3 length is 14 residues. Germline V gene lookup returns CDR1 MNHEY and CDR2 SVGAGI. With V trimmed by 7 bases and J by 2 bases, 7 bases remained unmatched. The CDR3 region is CASKGQQKQETQYF. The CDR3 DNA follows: TGTGCCAGCAAGGGACAGCAAAAACAAGAGACCCAGTACTTC.

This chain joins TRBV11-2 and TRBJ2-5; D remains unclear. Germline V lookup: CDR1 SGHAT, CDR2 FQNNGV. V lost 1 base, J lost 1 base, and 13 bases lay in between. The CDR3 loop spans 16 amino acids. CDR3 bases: TGTGCCAGCAGCTTAGTTATCCGGGTCCCCCAAGAGACCCAGTACTTC. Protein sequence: CASSLVIRVPQETQYF.

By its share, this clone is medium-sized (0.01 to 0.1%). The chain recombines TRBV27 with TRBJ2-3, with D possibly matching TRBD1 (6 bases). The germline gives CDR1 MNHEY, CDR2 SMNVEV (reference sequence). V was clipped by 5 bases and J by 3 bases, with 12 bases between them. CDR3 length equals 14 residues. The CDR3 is CASSPGQTTDTQYF. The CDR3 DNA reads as TGTGCCAGCAGTCCCGGACAGACTACAGATACGCAGTATTTT.